This TCR beta chain was identified during a study of CD8 T cells in Susac syndrome (dated by TCRdb to about 2019). About the study as a whole: Of the Susac syndrome patients who were sequenced, eight were in clinical remission while about 6 had clinically active disease. At blood withdrawal, Susac syndrome patients were either therapy-naive, taking corticosteroids (in some cases with IVIg as well), or taking IVIg alone. The study used repertoire sequencing to test whether antigen drove CD8+ T cell activation and differentiation in Susac syndrome. The clonality of the CD8+ T cell repertoire was compared across around twelve healthy donors, around 14 Susac syndrome patients and 15 multiple sclerosis patients.

The CDR3 holds 15 amino acids from the cysteine to the phenylalanine. Of the read, only the CDR3 DNA is kept; its 45 bases are in frame from base 1. Sequences SEHNR (CDR1) and FQNEAQ (CDR2) are obtained from the germline V gene (reference sequence). V gives up 5 bases and J gives up 5 bases, and the segment between their germline ends measures 15 bases. Points the paper makes about the study in general: Susac syndrome CD8+ repertoires showed clonal expansion, highest in CD8+ TEMRA cells and greater in clinically active than remitting patients. In the total CD8+ and CD8+ TEMRA repertoires, sixteen and five Susac-specific public clones, respectively, were identified. The TCR sequencing and HLA analysis was acknowledged to have included a relatively small number of individuals.

RNA was extracted with the RNeasy kit and about 0.5 to 1 ug was reverse transcribed using random hexamers. The immunoSEQ multiplex PCR assay, which covers 54 Vbeta and 13 Jbeta segments, was used to amplify TCR beta CDR3 regions. To correct PCR amplification bias, a synthetic template baseline was used for both primer optimization and computational correction. The study's processing was this. Reads were assigned to V, D and J genes according to IMGT and analyzed in immunoSEQ Analyzer, with only productive sequences retained. To calculate clonality, Shannon entropy was normalized by log2 of the number of productive unique sequences and then subtracted from one. For each patient and control, public and private clones were evaluated among the 100 most prevalent clones. Clones were defined as Susac-specific if absent from the healthy and MS cohorts, from more than 900 published viral clones and from other ImmuneACCESS disease sequences. TCRdb took the public reads, trimmed them with fastp at Q25, ran MiXCR for clone calling and kept in-frame beta chains. When rows share a CDR3 protein, they turn into one entry using the most common DNA and genes. These V and J calls derive from TCRdb rather than the authors' analysis. The table for this sample lists fewer than 90,000 distinct CDR3 sequences; about 94% of them were counted only once. The top ten constitute roughly 0.47% of the sample.

On this clonotype: Its antigen is unknown. Base qualities are not recorded, but no much larger clone differs from it by a single base.

High-throughput TCR beta sequencing profiled peripheral blood CD8+ and CD4+ T cells from healthy donors, Susac syndrome patients and multiple sclerosis patients. The Susac syndrome patients fulfilled recently defined diagnostic criteria for either definite or probable disease. Bulk CD8+ and CD4+ T cells were purified by magnetic negative isolation, while CD8+ TEMRA cells were enriched using FACS. Blood was collected in EDTA tubes and processed within 24 hours, with PBMCs isolated through density gradient centrifugation. PBMCs intended for TCR sequencing were frozen in liquid nitrogen and were later thawed in a 37 degrees C water bath. Purity of sorted or isolated CD4+, CD8+ and CD8+ TEMRA cells was at least 90%.

The sequenced sample consisted of CD8+ T cells from PBMCs. The chain is assembled from TRBV7-9 and TRBJ2-2; the D gene is perhaps TRBD2, from 5 matching bases. This receptor was identified in a human donor with Susac syndrome. The nucleotides are TGTGCCAGCAGCCTTCCGTTTTCGGGGACCGGGGAGCTGTTTTTT. The translation is CASSLPFSGTGELFF.